This TCR beta chain appears in the sequencing data of a study of shared clonotypes between healthy human individuals. Study-wide findings and caveats: Researchers found naive subsets generally carried larger estimated richness than memory subsets. The authors expected sequencing depth to affect clonotype sharing among donors.

Profiling relied on immunoSEQ multiplex PCR, and the TCRdb table lists in-frame clones only, not all of them. Here the sample spans about a million clones, approximately 80% being singletons. At least ten counts were recorded for this clone. Its antigen is not identified. This same CDR3 is encoded by further DNA sequences in the sample. In the CD4+ fraction, cells were divided into CD45RA+ naive and CD45RA-negative memory subsets. CDR1 is SGHRS and CDR2 is YFSETQ in the germline V gene. The CDR3 loop spans 16 amino acids. V was pared by 0 bases and J by 3 bases, with 10 bases between. The sequence was obtained from a young man in good health. The chain employs TRBV5-1 and TRBJ1-6; D remains ambiguous. Sequenced input: memory CD4+ T cells sorted from blood. The subset: CD45RA-negative fraction. The CDR3 reads CASSLDGGGYNSPLHF. As DNA, the CDR3 is TGCGCCAGCAGCTTGGACGGCGGTGGCTATAATTCACCCCTCCACTTT.